These 29 T cell receptor beta chains were all obtained from the same sample, sequenced in a study of CD8+ T cells in alopecia areata. The sample's treatment: oral pan-JAK inhibitor, 5-10 mg twice daily. It was cDNA, reverse transcribed from extracted RNA, that served as the sequencing template. Sequenced by immunoSEQ multiplex PCR; TCRdb stores in-frame clones only, minus some. The profile covers 100,000 to 150,000 clones, with about 59% appearing a single time and approximately 5.1% taken by the ten largest. The material sequenced was CD4+ T cells sorted from blood, taken at week 4, from a patient treated with tofacitinib. The receptors were sampled from a human donor with alopecia areata.

This chain connects TRBV6-5 to TRBJ2-7; D uncertain. Germline CDR1 and CDR2: MNHEY and SVGAGI. This CDR3 has 13 residues. V gave up 4 bases and J gave up 3 bases, with 10 bases separating them. The CDR3 sequence: CASSSTIGYEQYF. The CDR3 DNA follows: TGTGCCAGCAGTTCCACGATCGGCTACGAGCAGTACTTC.

This clone came up once. V and J are TRBV30 and TRBJ1-1; TRBD1 aligns across 9 bases. This CDR3 region has 11 residues. Germline V gene sequence: CDR1 GTSNPN, CDR2 SVGIG (reference sequence). The ends lost 5 bases at V and 10 bases at J; junction bases unmatched: 5. The chain's CDR3 is CAWGDRVGAFF. As DNA, the CDR3 is TGTGCCTGGGGGGACAGGGTGGGAGCTTTCTTT. Using reference TRBV30 and TRBJ1-1 for the parts outside the CDR3, the full variable domain is SQTIHQWPATLVQPVGSPLSLECTVEGTSNPNLYWYRQAAGRGLQLLFYSVGIGQISSEVPQNLSASRPQDRQFILSSKKLLLSDSGFYLCAWGDRVGAFFGQGTRLTVV.

This clone was seen more than once but under ten times. The rearrangement joins TRBV29-1 to TRBJ1-2, with 8 bases fitting TRBD1. CDR3 length: 15 residues. Trimming removed 3 bases from V and 8 bases from J; junction bases left unmatched: 14. Germline CDR1 reads SQVTM; CDR2 reads ANQGSEA. In nucleotides, the CDR3 is TGCAGCGTTGAGACCCGGGACAGGCAATCGGGAGGCTACACCTTC. Translating gives CSVETRDRQSGGYTF.

The chain's CDR3 is CASRGTSGGEQFF. The DNA of the CDR3 is TGTGCCAGCAGGGGGACTAGCGGGGGCGAGCAGTTCTTC. The genes are TRBV6-5 and TRBJ2-1, with 14 bases that match TRBD2. The CDR3 has 13 residues. With 6 bases clipped from V and 10 bases from J, the junction kept 2 bases outside the gene matches. Germline V lookup: CDR1 MNHEY, CDR2 SVGAGI.

This rearrangement joins TRBV7-2 to TRBJ2-7; weak D call: TRBD2 (7 bases). V lost 5 bases and J lost 0, with 11 bases in between. There are 14 residues in the CDR3. Germline CDR1 and CDR2: SGHTA and FQGNSA. The CDR3 loop reads CASSPRGGSYEQYF. CDR3 sequence (DNA): TGTGCCAGCAGCCCTAGGGGGGGCTCCTACGAGCAGTACTTC.

The chain has TRBV6-6 and TRBJ2-4; the D gene is possibly TRBD2 (5 bases). This CDR3 comprises 15 residues. CDR1 MNHNY and CDR2 SVGAGI come from the germline V gene (reference sequence). V lost 6 bases, J lost 1 base, and 13 bases lay in between. CDR3 DNA: TGTGCCAGCAGCCGCCCTTCGGGGGCCAAAAACATTCAGTACTTC. Protein sequence: CASSRPSGAKNIQYF.

This chain joins TRBV7-2 and TRBJ2-2; D gene ambiguous. The CDR3 runs to 14 residues. The germline CDR1 and CDR2 sequences are SGHTA and FQGNSA. V was clipped by 5 bases and J by 5 bases, with 12 bases between them. CDR3 residues: CASSRPRFTGELFF. Written as DNA, the CDR3 is TGTGCCAGCAGCCGACCAAGGTTTACCGGGGAGCTGTTTTTT.

The chain employs TRBV30 and TRBJ2-1; TRBD1 agrees at 7 bases. The CDR3 has 12 residues. Trimming took 8 bases from V and 6 from J; bases not matched to a gene: 7. Looked up from germline, CDR1 is GTSNPN and CDR2 is SVGIG (reference sequence). The CDR3 DNA reads TGTGCCGTAATGACAGGGCCCAATGAGCAGTTCTTC. It encodes CAVMTGPNEQFF.

The chain couples TRBV30 to TRBJ2-1; D remains unclear. CDR3 length: 12 amino acids. Per the germline V gene, CDR1 is GTSNPN and CDR2 is SVGIG (reference sequence). V was pared by 0 bases and J by 8 bases, with 8 bases between. The CDR3 DNA is TGTGCCTGGAGTGTTGCATATTATGAGCAGTTCTTC. Translated: CAWSVAYYEQFF.

The J gene is TRBJ2-7, the V gene TRBV11-2, with 11 bases lining up with TRBD1. Germline assignment: CDR1 SGHAT and CDR2 FQNNGV. V was pared by 8 bases and J by 5 bases, with 8 bases of the junction left unmatched. CDR3 length: 14 amino acids. This CDR3 reads CASRKDRGRHEQYF. The CDR3 coding sequence is TGTGCCAGCCGTAAGGACAGGGGGCGGCACGAGCAGTACTTC.

The V gene is TRBV23-1, the J gene TRBJ1-2; 7 bases match TRBD1. TRBV23-1 qualifies as an ORF whose function is uncertain. The CDR3 has 15 amino acids. With 0 bases clipped from V and 1 base from J, the junction kept 2 bases outside the gene matches. CDR3 loop: CASSQSSGGNYGYTF. The DNA of the CDR3 is TGCGCCAGCAGTCAATCGTCAGGGGGTAACTATGGCTACACCTTC.

The genes are TRBV30 and TRBJ1-5, with D possibly TRBD1 on 6 matching bases. V was pared by 1 base and J by 4 bases, with 8 bases between. The CDR3 length is 13 residues. CDR1 and CDR2 from the germline V gene are GTSNPN and SVGIG (reference sequence). CDR3 loop: CAWSGGANQPQHF. DNA of the CDR3: TGTGCCTGGAGTGGGGGGGCTAATCAGCCCCAGCATTTT. The full variable domain, in which reference TRBV30 and TRBJ1-5 provide the parts outside the CDR3, is SQTIHQWPATLVQPVGSPLSLECTVEGTSNPNLYWYRQAAGRGLQLLFYSVGIGQISSEVPQNLSASRPQDRQFILSSKKLLLSDSGFYLCAWSGGANQPQHFGDGTRLSIL.

J is TRBJ1-4 and V is TRBV27, with D maybe TRBD1 (5 bases). The CDR3 runs 13 residues. Trimming pared 6 bases from V and 8 bases from J, leaving 13 bases between. From germline, CDR1 is MNHEY and CDR2 SMNVEV (reference sequence). The DNA of the CDR3 is TGTGCCAGCAGCCCGACGTGGGGGGAAAAACTGTTTTTT. It codes for CASSPTWGEKLFF. Complete variable domain (other parts from reference TRBV27 and TRBJ1-4): EAQVTQNPRYLITVTGKKLTVTCSQNMNHEYMSWYRQDPGLGLRQIYYSMNVEVTDKGDVPEGYKVSRKEKRNFPLILESPSPNQTSLYFCASSPTWGEKLFFGSGTQLSVL.

In this sample, this clone turned up once. This rearrangement joins TRBV5-4 to TRBJ2-7; TRBD2 matches at 10 bases. The CDR3 extends over 14 amino acids. With V trimmed by 5 bases and J by 0 bases, 2 bases remained unmatched. Germline V gene sequence: CDR1 SGHNT, CDR2 YYREEE (reference sequence). CDR3 DNA: TGTGCCAGCAGACTAGCGGGGAGCTCCTACGAGCAGTACTTC. It translates to CASRLAGSSYEQYF.

This clone was seen a handful of times. This chain connects TRBV5-1 to TRBJ2-3; D not resolved. CDR3 length: 14 amino acids. V was shortened by 0 bases and J by 6 bases, with 11 bases between the two germline ends. The germline V gene encodes CDR1 SGHRS and CDR2 YFSETQ. The chain's CDR3 is CASSLVHGPDTQYF. The CDR3 DNA reads as TGCGCCAGCAGCTTGGTCCACGGCCCCGATACGCAGTATTTT.

This clone occurred a few times. This chain uses TRBV5-1 with TRBJ2-3; 9 bases match TRBD2. With V trimmed by 7 bases and J by 5 bases, 11 bases remained unmatched. Per germline, CDR1 SGHRS and CDR2 YFSETQ. This CDR3 is built from 15 residues. The CDR3 nucleotides read TGCGCCAGCGAGGGTAGCGGGGGCTTGCGAGATACGCAGTATTTT. Protein sequence: CASEGSGGLRDTQYF.

This clone was observed a few times. The chain is built from TRBV7-2 and TRBJ1-2, with D hard to call. Trimming removed 5 bases at V and 8 bases at J, with 15 bases between. In germline, CDR1 is SGHTA, CDR2 FQGNSA. This CDR3 has 13 residues. CDR3 sequence (DNA): TGTGCCAGCAGCGCCGAAAGACTCCTGGGCTACACCTTC. Protein product: CASSAERLLGYTF.

The J gene is TRBJ2-5, the V gene TRBV19; a weak D match, TRBD1 (6 bases). Trimming removed 5 bases from V and 2 bases from J, with 12 bases in between. The CDR3 is 14 residues long. CDR1 LNHDA and CDR2 SQIVND come from the germline V gene (reference sequence). The CDR3: CASSGRTAQETQYF. DNA of the CDR3: TGTGCCAGTAGTGGAAGGACAGCACAAGAGACCCAGTACTTC. Full variable domain (outside the CDR3, taken from reference TRBV19 and TRBJ2-5): DGGITQSPKYLFRKEGQNVTLSCEQNLNHDAMYWYRQDPGQGLRLIYYSQIVNDFQKGDIAEGYSVSREKKESFPLTVTSAQKNPTAFYLCASSGRTAQETQYFGPGTRLLVL.

The V gene is TRBV5-4, the J gene TRBJ1-2; D possibly corresponds to TRBD1 (5 bases). The CDR3 has 14 residues. The V gene's germline CDR1 is SGHNT and CDR2 YYREEE (reference sequence). Trimming shortened V by 0 bases and J by 3 bases, and 9 bases separated the two germline ends. The DNA of the CDR3 is TGTGCCAGCAGCTTGGCAGGGTTTGACTATGGCTACACCTTC. This sequence encodes CASSLAGFDYGYTF.

Details on this clone: This sample also contains other DNA sequences that code for the same CDR3. The V and J genes are TRBV29-1 and TRBJ2-5; D unclear. Germline CDR1 reads SQVTM; CDR2 reads ANQGSEA. The CDR3 sequence is 11 residues long. Trimming removed 3 bases at V and 5 bases at J, with 7 bases between. CDR3 protein: CSVEVQETQYF. CDR3 in DNA: TGCAGCGTTGAGGTGCAGGAGACCCAGTACTTC. Variable domain in full (rest from reference TRBV29-1 and TRBJ2-5): SAVISQKPSRDICQRGTSLTIQCQVDSQVTMMFWYRQQPGQSLTLIATANQGSEATYESGFVIDKFPISRPNLTFSTLTVSNMSPEDSSIYLCSVEVQETQYFGPGTRLLVL.

The chain has TRBV27 and TRBJ2-5; 7 bases map to TRBD2. The CDR3 totals 15 residues. V shed 3 bases and J 2 bases; nucleotides not matched to a gene: 6. CDR1 is MNHEY and CDR2 is SMNVEV in the germline V gene (reference sequence). CDR3 residues: CASSFLGLVQETQYF. CDR3 DNA: TGTGCCAGCAGTTTCCTCGGACTAGTTCAAGAGACCCAGTACTTC.

This clone was seen only a few times. The chain combines TRBV7-3 with TRBJ2-5; 8 bases match TRBD1. This CDR3 is 15 amino acids long. The ends lost 1 base at V and 5 bases at J; junction bases unmatched: 6. Germline V gene lookup returns CDR1 SGHTA and CDR2 FQGTGA. The CDR3 region is CASSLIGRGRETQYF. The CDR3 nucleotides are TGTGCCAGCAGCTTAATAGGCAGGGGGCGGGAGACCCAGTACTTC.

This clone has more than one count but fewer than ten. The gene calls are TRBV7-6 and TRBJ2-7, with D perhaps given as TRBD1 or TRBD2 (6 bases each). In germline, CDR1 is SGHVS, CDR2 FNYEAQ. V was shortened by 1 base and J by 7 bases, with 20 bases between the two germline ends. There are 16 residues in the CDR3. CDR3 DNA sequence: TGTGCCAGCAGCTTAGGAGGAGGGGGGCCCCTCGGGGAGCAGTACTTC. Amino acids: CASSLGGGGPLGEQYF.

This chain uses TRBV19 with TRBJ2-3; maybe TRBD1 (5 bases). Germline assignment: CDR1 LNHDA and CDR2 SQIVND (reference sequence). The CDR3 sequence is 14 residues long. V dropped 3 bases and J dropped 5 bases, with 12 bases sitting between them. CDR3: CASSIGPTGDTQYF. The CDR3 region has the DNA TGTGCCAGTAGTATTGGTCCCACAGGAGATACGCAGTATTTT. The full variable domain, in which reference TRBV19 and TRBJ2-3 provide the parts outside the CDR3, is DGGITQSPKYLFRKEGQNVTLSCEQNLNHDAMYWYRQDPGQGLRLIYYSQIVNDFQKGDIAEGYSVSREKKESFPLTVTSAQKNPTAFYLCASSIGPTGDTQYFGPGTRLTVL.

DNA for the CDR3: TGTGCCAGCAGCTTGGAGGGGACAGGCCTTTCACCCCTCCACTTT. Amino acid sequence: CASSLEGTGLSPLHF. The genes are TRBV5-6 and TRBJ1-6; 8 bases fit TRBD1. Germline V CDR1 and CDR2: SGHDT, YYEEEE. Trimming removed 0 bases from V and 9 bases from J; junction bases left unmatched: 5. The CDR3 runs to 15 residues.

CDR3 residues: CASSYTLGQGTTEAFF. For the CDR3, the DNA is TGTGCCAGCAGTTACACCCTGGGACAGGGGACCACTGAAGCTTTCTTT. The chain combines TRBV6-6 with TRBJ1-1, with 10 bases aligning to TRBD1. V dropped 2 bases and J dropped 4; count of bases not matched to a gene: 7. Germline CDR1 is MNHNY and CDR2 is SVGAGI (reference sequence). This CDR3 is 16 amino acids long.

About this clone: At one boundary the junction diverges from the germline segment, which might be a read error. The J gene is TRBJ1-4, the V gene TRBV5-6; no definite D call. CDR1 SGHDT and CDR2 YYEEEE come from the germline V gene. The CDR3 is made up of 15 amino acids. This CDR3 reads CASTLSVATNEKLFF. The CDR3 DNA is TGTGCCAGCACCTTGTCGGTTGCAACTAATGAAAAACTGTTTTTT.

This chain links TRBV14 with TRBJ2-5; D is ambiguous. V was trimmed by 0 bases and J by 4 bases, leaving 15 bases between them. This CDR3 region has 16 residues. CDR1 SGHDN and CDR2 FVKESK come from the germline V gene. CDR3 loop: CASSQDFGQLLETQYF. Here the CDR3 DNA reads TGTGCCAGCAGCCAAGACTTCGGGCAGCTCCTAGAGACCCAGTACTTC.

J is TRBJ2-4 and V is TRBV27; TRBD2 aligns across 7 bases. Germline V CDR1 and CDR2: MNHEY, SMNVEV (reference sequence). V lost 6 bases and J lost 6; bases outside the gene matches: 11. CDR3 length: 15 amino acids. The CDR3 DNA follows: TGTGCCAGCAGACGGGGAGGCGGGGGATTAAACATTCAGTACTTC. Translation: CASRRGGGGLNIQYF.